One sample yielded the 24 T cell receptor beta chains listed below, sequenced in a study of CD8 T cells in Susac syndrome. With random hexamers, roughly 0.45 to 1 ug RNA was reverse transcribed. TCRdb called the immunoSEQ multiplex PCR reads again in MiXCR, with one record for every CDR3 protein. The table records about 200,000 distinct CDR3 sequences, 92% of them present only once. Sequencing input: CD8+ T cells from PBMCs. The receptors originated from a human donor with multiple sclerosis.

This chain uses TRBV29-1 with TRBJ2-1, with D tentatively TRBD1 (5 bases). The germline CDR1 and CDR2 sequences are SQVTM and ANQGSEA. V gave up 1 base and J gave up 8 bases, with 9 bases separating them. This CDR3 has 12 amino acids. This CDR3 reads CSVEVGAYEQFF. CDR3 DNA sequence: TGCAGCGTTGAAGTTGGGGCCTATGAGCAGTTCTTC.

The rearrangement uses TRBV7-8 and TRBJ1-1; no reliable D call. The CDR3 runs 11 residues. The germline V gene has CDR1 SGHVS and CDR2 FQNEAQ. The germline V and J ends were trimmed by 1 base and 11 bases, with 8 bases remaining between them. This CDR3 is CASSLGGMAFF. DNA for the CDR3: TGTGCCAGCAGCTTAGGCGGGATGGCTTTCTTT.

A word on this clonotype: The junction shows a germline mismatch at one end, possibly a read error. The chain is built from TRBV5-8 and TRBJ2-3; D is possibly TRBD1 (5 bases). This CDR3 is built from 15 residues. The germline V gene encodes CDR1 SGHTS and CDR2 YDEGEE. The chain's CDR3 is CATEQVVGFPSLDHF. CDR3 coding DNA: TGTGCCACCGAACAGGTCGTTGGTTTTCCCTCGCTCGATCATTTT.

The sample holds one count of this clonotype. The CDR3 region is CASSQEASDYNEQFF. The CDR3 coding sequence is TGCGCCAGCAGCCAAGAAGCCTCGGACTACAATGAGCAGTTCTTC. The rearrangement links TRBV4-1 to TRBJ2-1; D not certain. Trimming took off 0 bases at V and 3 bases at J, with 9 bases between the two ends. The length of the CDR3 is 15 residues. The germline V gene encodes CDR1 MGHRA and CDR2 YSYEKL.

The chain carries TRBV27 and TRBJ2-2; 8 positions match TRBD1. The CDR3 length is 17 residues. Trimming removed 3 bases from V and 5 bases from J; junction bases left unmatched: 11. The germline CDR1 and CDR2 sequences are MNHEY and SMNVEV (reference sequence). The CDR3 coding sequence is TGTGCCAGCAGTTTGGGGGAGGCCAGGGGGCTAACCGGGGAGCTGTTTTTT. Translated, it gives CASSLGEARGLTGELFF.

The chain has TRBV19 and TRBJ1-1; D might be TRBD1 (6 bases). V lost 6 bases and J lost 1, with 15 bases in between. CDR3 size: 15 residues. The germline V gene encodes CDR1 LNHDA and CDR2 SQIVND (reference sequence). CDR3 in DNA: TGTGCCAGTAGATGGGGGGCAGCGGGGAACACTGAAGCTTTCTTT. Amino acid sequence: CASRWGAAGNTEAFF.

The CDR3 loop reads CASSIASGGAQQPQHF. The CDR3 region has the DNA TGTGCCAGTAGTATTGCATCAGGGGGCGCACAGCAGCCCCAGCATTTT. This chain joins TRBV19 and TRBJ1-5; 8 bases agree with TRBD1. This CDR3 region has 16 residues. Germline V gene lookup returns CDR1 LNHDA and CDR2 SQIVND (reference sequence). The V and J ends lost 3 bases and 7 bases, in that order; junction bases with no gene match: 11.

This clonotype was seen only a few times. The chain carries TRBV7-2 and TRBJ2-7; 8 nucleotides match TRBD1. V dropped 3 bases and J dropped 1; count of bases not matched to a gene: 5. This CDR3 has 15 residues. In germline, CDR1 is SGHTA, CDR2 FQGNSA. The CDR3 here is CASSLPGQASYEQYF. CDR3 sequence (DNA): TGTGCCAGCAGCTTGCCGGGACAGGCGTCCTACGAGCAGTACTTC. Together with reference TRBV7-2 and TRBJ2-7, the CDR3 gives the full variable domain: GAGVSQSPSNKVTEKGKDVELRCDPISGHTALYWYRQSLGQGLEFLIYFQGNSAPDKSGLPSDRFSAERTGGSVSTLTIQRTQQEDSAVYLCASSLPGQASYEQYFGPGTRLTVT.

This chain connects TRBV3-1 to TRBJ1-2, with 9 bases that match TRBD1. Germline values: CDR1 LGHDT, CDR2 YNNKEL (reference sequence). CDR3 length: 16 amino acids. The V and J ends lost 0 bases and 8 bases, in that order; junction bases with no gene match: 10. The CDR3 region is CASSQDTPGTGLGYTF. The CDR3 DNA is TGTGCCAGCAGCCAAGATACCCCCGGGACAGGGTTGGGCTACACCTTC.

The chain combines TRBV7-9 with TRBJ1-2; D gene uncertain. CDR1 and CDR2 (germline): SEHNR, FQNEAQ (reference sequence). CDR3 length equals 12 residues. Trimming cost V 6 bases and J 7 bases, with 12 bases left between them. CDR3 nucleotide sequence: TGTGCCAGCAGTCAGACGGAGGCTGGCTACACCTTC. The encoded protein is CASSQTEAGYTF.

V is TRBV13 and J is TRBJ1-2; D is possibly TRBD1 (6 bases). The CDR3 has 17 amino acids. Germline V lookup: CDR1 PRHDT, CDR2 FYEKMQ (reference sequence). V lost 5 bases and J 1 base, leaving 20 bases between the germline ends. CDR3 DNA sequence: TGTGCCAGCAGCCTCGCGGCGGACAGAAATATTAACTATGGCTACACCTTC. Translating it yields CASSLAADRNINYGYTF.

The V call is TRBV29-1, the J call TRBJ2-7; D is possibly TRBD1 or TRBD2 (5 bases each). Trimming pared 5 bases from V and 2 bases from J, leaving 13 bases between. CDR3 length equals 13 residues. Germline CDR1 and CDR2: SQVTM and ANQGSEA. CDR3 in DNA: TGCAGCGTTAATTATGGGGGAGCCTACGAGCAGTACTTC. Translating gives CSVNYGGAYEQYF.

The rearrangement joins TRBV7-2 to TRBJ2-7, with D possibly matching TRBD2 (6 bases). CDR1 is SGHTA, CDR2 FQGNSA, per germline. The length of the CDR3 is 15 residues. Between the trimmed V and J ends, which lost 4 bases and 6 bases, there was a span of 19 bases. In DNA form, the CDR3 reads TGTGCCAGCAGCTCTTTCAGGGAGGCTGTCTCCGAGCAGTACTTC. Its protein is CASSSFREAVSEQYF.

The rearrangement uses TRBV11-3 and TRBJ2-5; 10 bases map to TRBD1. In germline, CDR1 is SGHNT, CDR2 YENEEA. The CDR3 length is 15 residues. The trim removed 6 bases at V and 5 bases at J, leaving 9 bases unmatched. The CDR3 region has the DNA TGTGCCAGCAGTCTGGGGGACAGGGGATCGGAGACCCAGTACTTC. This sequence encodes CASSLGDRGSETQYF.

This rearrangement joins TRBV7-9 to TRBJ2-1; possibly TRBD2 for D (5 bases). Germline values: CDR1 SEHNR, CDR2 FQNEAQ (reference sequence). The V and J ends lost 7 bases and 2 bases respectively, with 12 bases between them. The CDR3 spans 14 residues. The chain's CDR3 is CASIGLAAYNEQFF. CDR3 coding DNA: TGTGCCAGCATCGGGCTAGCAGCCTACAATGAGCAGTTCTTC.

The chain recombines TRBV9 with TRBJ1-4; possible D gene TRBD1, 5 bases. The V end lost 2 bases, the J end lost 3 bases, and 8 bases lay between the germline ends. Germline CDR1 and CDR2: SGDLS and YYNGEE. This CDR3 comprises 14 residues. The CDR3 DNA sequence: TGTGCCAGCAGCGTCGGGGGGTCTAATGAAAAACTGTTTTTT. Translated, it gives CASSVGGSNEKLFF.

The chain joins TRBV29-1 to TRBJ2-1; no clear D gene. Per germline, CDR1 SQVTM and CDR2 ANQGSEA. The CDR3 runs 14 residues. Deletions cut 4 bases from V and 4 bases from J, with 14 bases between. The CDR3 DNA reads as TGCAGCGTTGTCGGCCACGCTCCGTACAATGAGCAGTTCTTC. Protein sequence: CSVVGHAPYNEQFF.

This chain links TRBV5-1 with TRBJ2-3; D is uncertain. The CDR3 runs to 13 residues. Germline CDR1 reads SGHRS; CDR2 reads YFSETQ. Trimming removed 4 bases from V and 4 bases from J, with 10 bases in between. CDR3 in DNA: TGCGCCAGCAGCCCAGACAACGCAGATACGCAGTATTTT. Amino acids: CASSPDNADTQYF.

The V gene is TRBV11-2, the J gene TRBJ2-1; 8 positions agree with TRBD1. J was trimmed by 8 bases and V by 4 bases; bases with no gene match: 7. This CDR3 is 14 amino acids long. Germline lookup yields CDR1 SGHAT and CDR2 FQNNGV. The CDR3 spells CASSSWTGMDEQFF. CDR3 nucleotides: TGTGCCAGCAGCTCCTGGACAGGGATGGATGAGCAGTTCTTC. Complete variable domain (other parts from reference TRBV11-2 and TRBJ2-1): EAGVAQSPRYKIIEKRQSVAFWCNPISGHATLYWYQQILGQGPKLLIQFQNNGVVDDSQLPKDRFSAERLKGVDSTLKIQPAKLEDSAVYLCASSSWTGMDEQFFGPGTRLTVL.

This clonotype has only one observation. The chain's CDR3 is CATSDLRVDTQYF. CDR3 nucleotide sequence: TGTGCCACCAGTGATTTGCGAGTAGATACGCAGTATTTT. The chain combines TRBV24-1 with TRBJ2-3; no firm D call. The germline V gene encodes CDR1 KGHDR and CDR2 SFDVKD. V was trimmed by 0 bases and J by 5 bases, leaving 5 bases between them. The CDR3 spans 13 residues.

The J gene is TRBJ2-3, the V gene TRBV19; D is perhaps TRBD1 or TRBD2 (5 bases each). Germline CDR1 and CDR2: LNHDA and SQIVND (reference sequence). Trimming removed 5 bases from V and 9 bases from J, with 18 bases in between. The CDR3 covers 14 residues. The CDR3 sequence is CASSPGPKSLTQYF. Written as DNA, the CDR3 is TGTGCCAGTAGTCCGGGACCGAAAAGCCTCACGCAGTATTTT.

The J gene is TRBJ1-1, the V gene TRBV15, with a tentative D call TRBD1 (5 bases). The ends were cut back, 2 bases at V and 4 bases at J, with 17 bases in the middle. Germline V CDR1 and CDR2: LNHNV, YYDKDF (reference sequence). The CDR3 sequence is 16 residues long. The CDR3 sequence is CATSRSPRTLGTEAFF. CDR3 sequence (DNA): TGTGCCACCAGCAGATCCCCCAGGACACTGGGCACTGAAGCTTTCTTT.

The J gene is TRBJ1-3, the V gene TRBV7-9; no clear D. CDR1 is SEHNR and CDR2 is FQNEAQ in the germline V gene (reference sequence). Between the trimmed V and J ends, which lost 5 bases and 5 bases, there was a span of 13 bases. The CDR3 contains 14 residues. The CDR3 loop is CASSPDDARNTIYF. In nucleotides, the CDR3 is TGTGCCAGCAGCCCGGACGACGCAAGAAACACCATATATTTT.

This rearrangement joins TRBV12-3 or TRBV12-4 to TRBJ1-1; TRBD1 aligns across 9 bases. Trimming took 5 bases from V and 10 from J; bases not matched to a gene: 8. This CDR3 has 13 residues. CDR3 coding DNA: TGTGCCAGCAGTACCACAGGGGGCATGCGAGCTTTCTTT. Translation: CASSTTGGMRAFF.